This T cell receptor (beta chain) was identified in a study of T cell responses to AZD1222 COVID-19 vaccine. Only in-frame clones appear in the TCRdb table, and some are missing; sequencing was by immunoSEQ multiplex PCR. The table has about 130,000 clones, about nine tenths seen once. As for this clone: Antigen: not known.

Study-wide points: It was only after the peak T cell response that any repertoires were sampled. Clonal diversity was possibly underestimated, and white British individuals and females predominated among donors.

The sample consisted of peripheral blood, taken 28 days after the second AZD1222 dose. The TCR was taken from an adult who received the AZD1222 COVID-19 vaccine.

CDR3 protein: CASSLSSGGASETQYF. For the CDR3, the DNA is TGTGCCAGCAGCCTCTCTAGCGGGGGGGCCTCAGAGACCCAGTACTTC. This chain joins TRBV9 and TRBJ2-5; 12 bases line up with TRBD2. Trimming at V came to 4 bases and at J to 4 bases, leaving 8 bases not matched to a gene. Germline V gene lookup returns CDR1 SGDLS and CDR2 YYNGEE. The CDR3 contains 16 residues. Filled out from reference TRBV9 and TRBJ2-5, the complete variable domain reads DSGVTQTPKHLITATGQRVTLRCSPRSGDLSVYWYQQSLDQGLQFLIQYYNGEERAKGNILERFSAQQFPDLHSELNLSSLELGDSALYFCASSLSSGGASETQYFGPGTRLLVL.